This T cell receptor beta chain was identified during a study of blood T cell repertoires in COVID-19. V lost 7 bases, J lost 6 bases, and 5 bases stayed unmatched. Germline values: CDR1 SQVTM, CDR2 ANQGSEA. The CDR3 is 13 residues long. TCRdb's table, derived via immunoSEQ multiplex PCR, lists solely in-frame clones and lacks some. The sample records some 150,000 clones, around four fifths being singletons. The chain joins TRBV29-1 to TRBJ1-5; 11 nucleotides line up with TRBD1. The specimen sequenced was peripheral blood. The TCR was taken from a woman between 35 and 50 years old with active or convalescent COVID-19. The CDR3: CSATGTGGQPQHF. The CDR3 DNA reads as TGCAGCGCAACCGGGACAGGGGGTCAGCCCCAGCATTTT.